The 16 T cell receptor beta chains listed next were all sequenced from one sample in a study of T cell repertoires in cytomegalovirus infection. TCRdb independently ran MiXCR on the reads; one entry per CDR3 protein. The repertoire includes 290,000 or so distinct CDR3 sequences, about 25% of them detected once, and approximately 14% sits in the top ten. Sequencing input: PBMCs. All receptors come from a human donor in good health (CMV status not recorded). Some clones in this sample may be carry-over from other donors' samples.

The sample holds a few counts of this clonotype. Here the CDR3 reads CASSLIGQGSSYNEQFF. As DNA, the CDR3 is TGTGCCAGCAGCTTGATCGGACAGGGCAGCTCCTACAATGAGCAGTTCTTC. The chain is built from TRBV5-5 and TRBJ2-1; 8 positions agree with TRBD1. CDR3 length: 17 residues. Germline CDR1 and CDR2: SGHKS and YYEKEE (reference sequence). Trimming removed 1 base from V and 0 bases from J; junction bases left unmatched: 6. The full variable domain, rest sourced from reference TRBV5-5 and TRBJ2-1, is DAGVTQSPTHLIKTRGQQVTLRCSPISGHKSVSWYQQVLGQGPQFIFQYYEKEERGRGNFPDRFSARQFPNYSSELNVNALLLGDSALYLCASSLIGQGSSYNEQFFGPGTRLTVL.

J is TRBJ2-1 and V is TRBV20-1, with 12 bases aligning to TRBD2. Germline V gene lookup returns CDR1 DFQATT and CDR2 SNEGSKA (reference sequence). The CDR3 runs 13 residues. V gave up 4 bases and J gave up 6 bases; unmatched junction bases: 1. The CDR3 DNA is TGCAGTGCTAAGACTAGCGGGAGCAATGAGCAGTTCTTC. This encodes CSAKTSGSNEQFF.

This clonotype has a count of ten or more. This chain connects TRBV7-2 to TRBJ1-2, with a weak D call TRBD1 (5 bases). Trimming removed 5 bases at V and 6 bases at J, with 16 bases between. CDR1 and CDR2 (germline): SGHTA, FQGNSA. The CDR3 sequence is 14 residues long. The CDR3 DNA reads TGTGCCAGCAGCCCCTCATCCAGGGAGGATGGCTACACCTTC. Translated, it gives CASSPSSREDGYTF.

This clonotype was detected many times. The chain combines TRBV12-3 or TRBV12-4 with TRBJ2-2; TRBD2 might be the D (5 bases). The CDR3 length is 14 residues. V gave up 6 bases and J gave up 6 bases, with 14 bases separating them. The CDR3 sequence: CASRPDQEAGELFF. CDR3 DNA sequence: TGTGCCAGCAGACCGGACCAGGAGGCCGGGGAGCTGTTTTTT.

This clonotype was counted between two and nine times. The genes are TRBV24-1 and TRBJ2-3; possibly TRBD1 for D (5 bases). The CDR3 length is 12 residues. Trimming removed 9 bases at V and 0 bases at J, with 6 bases between. Looked up from germline, CDR1 is KGHDR and CDR2 is SFDVKD. The CDR3 DNA follows: TGTGCCACCCAGGGTAGCACAGATACGCAGTATTTT. It specifies CATQGSTDTQYF.

The rearrangement uses TRBV29-1 and TRBJ2-5; 13 bases line up with TRBD2. V shed 1 base, J shed 5 bases, and the junction held 10 bases outside the gene matches. The CDR3 loop spans 17 amino acids. Germline V CDR1 and CDR2: SQVTM, ANQGSEA. The CDR3, as DNA: TGCAGCGTTGAAGTAGTAGCGACTAGCGGGAGGAGGGAGACCCAGTACTTC. Protein sequence: CSVEVVATSGRRETQYF.

This sequence joins TRBV5-1 and TRBJ2-1; TRBD2 matches at 13 bases. The V gene's germline CDR1 is SGHRS and CDR2 YFSETQ. The CDR3 extends over 16 amino acids. V lost 5 bases to trimming and J lost 7 bases; unmatched junction nucleotides: 9. CDR3 loop: CASRKLAGGAVNEQFF. The CDR3 bases are TGCGCCAGCAGAAAACTAGCGGGAGGGGCAGTGAATGAGCAGTTCTTC. The whole variable domain, remainder taken from reference TRBV5-1 and TRBJ2-1, is KAGVTQTPRYLIKTRGQQVTLSCSPISGHRSVSWYQQTPGQGLQFLFEYFSETQRNKGNFPGRFSGRQFSNSRSEMNVSTLELGDSALYLCASRKLAGGAVNEQFFGPGTRLTVL.

This clonotype appeared many times. This chain links TRBV7-8 with TRBJ1-5; 10 bases are a match to TRBD1. V gave up 5 bases and J gave up 8 bases; unmatched junction bases: 9. Germline CDR1 is SGHVS and CDR2 is FQNEAQ. This CDR3 contains 15 residues. The DNA of the CDR3 is TGTGCCAGCAGCCCAGCCCGGGACAGGGGTGAGCCCCAGCATTTT. Translation gives CASSPARDRGEPQHF. The full variable domain, its missing parts supplied by reference TRBV7-8 and TRBJ1-5, is GAGVSQSPRYKVAKRGQDVALRCDPISGHVSLFWYQQALGQGPEFLTYFQNEAQLDKSGLPSDRFFAERPEGSVSTLKIQRTQQEDSAVYLCASSPARDRGEPQHFGDGTRLSIL.

This clonotype was seen a handful of times. This chain connects TRBV7-6 to TRBJ1-5; D unclear. Trimming took off 0 bases at V and 8 bases at J, with 8 bases between the two ends. Looked up from germline, CDR1 is SGHVS and CDR2 is FNYEAQ. CDR3 length: 13 residues. This chain's CDR3 is CASSLAGFEPQHF. In nucleotides, the CDR3 is TGTGCCAGCAGCTTAGCAGGTTTCGAGCCCCAGCATTTT.

For the CDR3, the DNA is TGTGCCAGCAGTTACGCTAGCGGCTCCTACAATGAGCAGTTCTTC. Translation: CASSYASGSYNEQFF. This chain connects TRBV6-2 or TRBV6-3 to TRBJ2-1; 7 bases fit TRBD2. Per the germline V gene, CDR1 is MNHEY and CDR2 is SVGEGT. J lost 0 bases, V lost 2 bases, and 1 base had no gene match. The CDR3 spans 15 residues.

This clonotype was observed a handful of times. The CDR3 DNA sequence: TGTGCCAGCAGCCCCGGACTAGCGGGATTAAGAGAGACCCAGTACTTC. Protein product: CASSPGLAGLRETQYF. The rearrangement uses TRBV5-4 and TRBJ2-5, with 12 bases aligning to TRBD2. V lost 4 bases, J lost 4 bases, and 8 bases stayed unmatched. The CDR3 extends over 16 amino acids. Looked up from germline, CDR1 is SGHNT and CDR2 is YYREEE (reference sequence).

The V and J genes are TRBV11-2 and TRBJ2-5, with D possibly matching TRBD1 (6 bases). Trimming took off 2 bases at V and 4 bases at J, with 8 bases between the two ends. The germline CDR1 and CDR2 sequences are SGHAT and FQNNGV. The CDR3 length is 13 residues. The CDR3 sequence is CASSLYRAETQYF. The CDR3 coding sequence is TGTGCCAGCAGCTTATACAGGGCAGAGACCCAGTACTTC.

A few counts support this clonotype. V is TRBV9 and J is TRBJ1-1, with a possible D match to TRBD1 (6 bases). Trimming stripped 0 bases from V and 4 bases from J, with 10 bases between. The CDR3 loop spans 14 amino acids. CDR1 and CDR2 (germline): SGDLS, YYNGEE. The CDR3, as DNA: TGTGCCAGCAGCGTAGCGAACAGGGCCACTGAAGCTTTCTTT. It encodes CASSVANRATEAFF.

This clonotype showed up many times. The chain combines TRBV7-2 with TRBJ2-7, with D uncertain. CDR3 size: 14 residues. The germline CDR1 and CDR2 sequences are SGHTA and FQGNSA. V was cut by 1 base and J by 2 bases, with 9 bases left in between. CDR3 region: CASSLVGSTYEQYF. The CDR3 region has the DNA TGTGCCAGCAGCTTAGTCGGGTCTACCTACGAGCAGTACTTC.

This sequence joins TRBV6-6 and TRBJ1-1; unclear D gene. CDR1 and CDR2 from the germline V gene are MNHNY and SVGAGI (reference sequence). This CDR3 has 13 residues. Trimming took 2 bases from V and 0 from J, leaving 4 bases between them. The CDR3 sequence is CASSYSVNTEAFF. The CDR3 coding sequence is TGTGCCAGCAGTTACAGCGTGAACACTGAAGCTTTCTTT.

This clonotype was detected ten times or more. The chain carries TRBV24-1 and TRBJ2-2, with 9 bases identical to TRBD2. Trimming cost V 4 bases and J 5 bases; bases outside gene matches: 7. Germline loops: CDR1 KGHDR, CDR2 SFDVKD. This CDR3 region has 16 residues. The CDR3 spells CATSELAGEDTGELFF. Here the CDR3 DNA reads TGTGCCACCAGTGAATTAGCGGGAGAGGATACCGGGGAGCTGTTTTTT.